The 26 T cell receptor beta chains reported below all come from one sample, sequenced in a study of shared clonotypes between healthy human individuals. Terminally differentiated effector memory CD45RA+ cells were left out of the naive CD8 fraction, which was CD45RO-negative and positively selected for CCR7. Libraries were prepared by immunoSEQ multiplex PCR; TCRdb keeps only in-frame clonotypes and omits some of them. The repertoire includes hundreds of thousands of clones, around 96% of them detected once, and less than 0.25% sits in the top ten. Sequenced material: naive CD8+ T cells sorted from blood. The receptors stem from a man aged 25 to 45 in good health.

In the case of this clone: The CDR3 end shows no conserved phenylalanine or tryptophan, and so a read error is likely. It is unclear where the CDR3 begins or ends on the DNA, so no DNA is shown, and the CDR3 is as TCRdb lists it. The chain employs TRBV12-1 and TRBJ1-2. TRBV12-1 counts as a pseudogene. A total of 15 residues make up the CDR3, ends included. The CDR3 loop reads CASSFVIGKDLWLHL.

V is TRBV4-3 and J is TRBJ2-3; 7 bases match TRBD2. Looked up from germline, CDR1 is LGHNA and CDR2 is YSLEER. V shed 0 bases, J shed 7 bases, and the junction held 13 bases outside the gene matches. The CDR3 length is 17 residues. The CDR3 is CASSQDPPSGVSNTQYF. DNA for the CDR3: TGCGCCAGCAGCCAAGATCCCCCTAGCGGAGTGTCGAATACGCAGTATTTT.

The chain employs TRBV7-8 and TRBJ2-1, with 10 bases that match TRBD2. There are 16 residues in the CDR3. Germline V lookup: CDR1 SGHVS, CDR2 FQNEAQ. The V segment lost 2 bases and the J segment 3 bases; nucleotides outside the gene matches: 4. The CDR3 bases are TGTGCCAGCAGCTTAACTCTAGCGGGAGTCTACAATGAGCAGTTCTTC. Amino acids: CASSLTLAGVYNEQFF.

The rearrangement uses TRBV7-9 and TRBJ2-3; D perhaps matches TRBD2 (6 bases). The CDR3 length is 15 residues. Germline-derived CDR1 and CDR2 are SEHNR and FQNEAQ (reference sequence). Trimming pared 2 bases from V and 1 base from J, leaving 10 bases between. The CDR3 nucleotides read TGTGCCAGCAGCTTACTGGGGGGTCGCACAGATACGCAGTATTTT. Translated, it gives CASSLLGGRTDTQYF.

This clone was seen a single time. One end of the junction fails to match germline, which may point to a read error. The gene calls are TRBV7-8 and TRBJ2-5, with unresolved D. This CDR3 has 12 amino acids. CDR1 SGHVS and CDR2 FQNEAQ come from the germline V gene. The CDR3 sequence: CASSPSQDLRHF. For the CDR3, the DNA is TGTGCCAGCAGCCCATCGCAGGATCTAAGGCACTTC.

The chain has TRBV5-5 and TRBJ1-1; weak D call: TRBD1 (6 bases). V was cut by 1 base and J by 4 bases, with 11 bases left in between. This CDR3 contains 14 residues. Germline lookup yields CDR1 SGHKS and CDR2 YYEKEE (reference sequence). The CDR3 is CASSLWGPGTEAFF. The CDR3 DNA is TGTGCCAGCAGCTTGTGGGGGCCGGGCACTGAAGCTTTCTTT.

The chain couples TRBV6-5 to TRBJ2-7; D gene uncertain. V was shortened by 2 bases and J by 5 bases, with 7 bases between the two germline ends. This CDR3 is built from 12 residues. Germline V gene sequence: CDR1 MNHEY, CDR2 SVGAGI. CDR3 sequence reads: CASSYLGNEQYF. DNA for the CDR3: TGTGCCAGCAGTTACCTAGGTAACGAGCAGTACTTC.

The chain combines TRBV27 with TRBJ2-7; D possibly corresponds to TRBD1 (5 bases). Germline loops: CDR1 MNHEY, CDR2 SMNVEV (reference sequence). With 2 bases removed from V and 0 bases from J, the gap between germline ends came to 8 bases. This CDR3 spans 14 amino acids. DNA of the CDR3: TGTGCCAGCAGTTTAGCACAGGCCTCCTACGAGCAGTACTTC. The encoded protein is CASSLAQASYEQYF.

This clone appeared a single time. V usage is TRBV14 and J usage is TRBJ1-1; D ambiguous. V was trimmed by 3 bases and J by 1 base, leaving 15 bases between them. Germline V gene data show CDR1 as SGHDN and CDR2 as FVKESK. The CDR3 spans 16 residues. CDR3 sequence reads: CASSQSSRYENTEAFF. The DNA for the CDR3 is TGTGCCAGCAGCCAGTCCTCCCGATACGAGAACACTGAAGCTTTCTTT.

This chain joins TRBV11-2 and TRBJ2-2; 10 bases line up with TRBD2. Germline V lookup: CDR1 SGHAT, CDR2 FQNNGV. The CDR3 loop spans 17 amino acids. With V trimmed by 1 base and J by 7 bases, 9 bases remained unmatched. The CDR3 protein is CASSLVFGLAGDGELFF. The DNA of the CDR3 is TGTGCCAGCAGCTTAGTATTTGGGCTAGCGGGAGACGGGGAGCTGTTTTTT. Full variable domain (remainder filled in from reference TRBV11-2 and TRBJ2-2): EAGVAQSPRYKIIEKRQSVAFWCNPISGHATLYWYQQILGQGPKLLIQFQNNGVVDDSQLPKDRFSAERLKGVDSTLKIQPAKLEDSAVYLCASSLVFGLAGDGELFFGEGSRLTVL.

This sequence joins TRBV6-6 and TRBJ1-4; TRBD1 might be the D (5 bases). Germline assignment: CDR1 MNHNY and CDR2 SVGAGI (reference sequence). The CDR3 sequence is 14 residues long. V lost 7 bases, J lost 7 bases, and 16 bases lay in between. Here the CDR3 reads CASISGGAVEKLFF. The CDR3 nucleotides read TGTGCCAGCATCTCGGGTGGGGCGGTTGAAAAACTGTTTTTT.

The rearrangement links TRBV7-9 to TRBJ2-2; 7 nucleotides agree with TRBD1. The V gene's germline CDR1 is SEHNR and CDR2 FQNEAQ (reference sequence). There are 15 residues in the CDR3. The J segment lost 7 bases and the V segment lost 5 bases, leaving 10 bases of the junction unmatched. The CDR3 region has the DNA TGTGCCAGCAGCGGAAGACAGGGCGCTGGCGGGGAGCTGTTTTTT. It codes for CASSGRQGAGGELFF.

This clone appeared a single time. The chain is built from TRBV5-4 and TRBJ2-7; TRBD2 matches 7 bases. There are 13 residues in the CDR3. The V gene's germline CDR1 is SGHNT and CDR2 YYREEE (reference sequence). V shed 1 base, J shed 3 bases, and the junction held 1 base outside the gene matches. The CDR3 loop is CASSLTSDYEQYF. In DNA, the CDR3 is TGTGCCAGCAGCTTGACTAGCGACTACGAGCAGTACTTC.

The genes are TRBV6-6 and TRBJ2-7; a possible D gene is TRBD2 (5 bases). This CDR3 contains 15 residues. Germline-derived CDR1 and CDR2 are MNHNY and SVGAGI (reference sequence). Trimming removed 2 bases at V and 3 bases at J, with 14 bases between. In DNA form, the CDR3 reads TGTGCCAGCAGTTACCGAGCGGCACTGATCTACGAGCAGTACTTC. Amino acid sequence: CASSYRAALIYEQYF.

This sequence joins TRBV2 and TRBJ2-7; D not resolved. V lost 4 bases to trimming and J lost 3 bases, with 4 bases between them. In germline, CDR1 is SNHLY, CDR2 FYNNEI. There are 11 residues in the CDR3. The CDR3, as DNA: TGTGCCAGCAGTGCGCTCTACGAGCAGTACTTC. Protein sequence: CASSALYEQYF.

The chain has TRBV9 and TRBJ2-1, with 10 bases identical to TRBD2. The CDR3 runs to 15 residues. The V gene end was trimmed by 4 bases and the J gene end by 11 bases; junction bases not matched to a gene: 12. Germline V gives CDR1 SGDLS, CDR2 YYNGEE. This CDR3 reads CASSTSPTSGLKQFF. CDR3 in DNA: TGTGCCAGCAGCACCAGCCCGACTAGCGGGTTGAAGCAGTTCTTC.

This clone appeared a single time. The chain combines TRBV10-3 with TRBJ2-7, with 11 bases fitting TRBD2. J lost 6 bases, V lost 10 bases, and 11 bases had no gene match. This CDR3 region has 14 residues. The germline gives CDR1 ENHRY, CDR2 SYGVKD. The CDR3 nucleotides are TGTGCCACCAGAGGGGGACTAGCGGTTTTCGAGCAGTACTTC. Translating gives CATRGGLAVFEQYF.

V and J are TRBV6-5 and TRBJ1-2; unclear D gene. The V and J ends lost 8 bases and 9 bases respectively, with 13 bases between them. Looked up from germline, CDR1 is MNHEY and CDR2 is SVGAGI. The CDR3 extends over 11 amino acids. CDR3 DNA: TGTGCCAGCGGTAGAGCAGATCGCTACACCTTC. Its protein is CASGRADRYTF.

The chain recombines TRBV11-2 with TRBJ2-5; TRBD2 might be the D (6 bases). CDR1 is SGHAT and CDR2 is FQNNGV in the germline V gene. This CDR3 has 14 amino acids. V lost 5 bases and J 2 bases, leaving 12 bases between the germline ends. The CDR3, as DNA: TGTGCCAGCAGCCCGGGACTGGGACAAGAGACCCAGTACTTC. This gives the protein CASSPGLGQETQYF. Together with reference TRBV11-2 and TRBJ2-5, the CDR3 gives the full variable domain: EAGVAQSPRYKIIEKRQSVAFWCNPISGHATLYWYQQILGQGPKLLIQFQNNGVVDDSQLPKDRFSAERLKGVDSTLKIQPAKLEDSAVYLCASSPGLGQETQYFGPGTRLLVL.

This chain links TRBV15 with TRBJ2-2, with D maybe TRBD2 (6 bases). Trimming took off 5 bases at V and 0 bases at J, with 13 bases between the two ends. CDR3 length: 16 residues. Germline loops: CDR1 LNHNV, CDR2 YYDKDF (reference sequence). In nucleotides, the CDR3 is TGTGCCACCAGCCGTCTAGCGACCTCGAACACCGGGGAGCTGTTTTTT. This translates into CATSRLATSNTGELFF.

The V and J genes are TRBV6-6 and TRBJ1-4; D is unclear. The CDR3 length is 13 residues. The V gene lost 6 bases and the J gene lost 7 bases, with 12 bases spanning the gap. Germline CDR1 is MNHNY and CDR2 is SVGAGI (reference sequence). The CDR3 reads CASSLILGEKLFF. The CDR3, as DNA: TGTGCCAGCAGCCTTATCCTGGGTGAAAAACTGTTTTTT.

The CDR3 DNA follows: TGTGCCAGCAGCTTATATGTTGGGGTTCCCGGCTATGATCACACTGAAGCTTTCTTT. Translated: CASSLYVGVPGYDHTEAFF. This chain links TRBV13 with TRBJ1-1; D not resolved. This CDR3 comprises 19 residues. V was pared by 2 bases and J by 3 bases, with 25 bases between. CDR1 and CDR2 (germline): PRHDT, FYEKMQ (reference sequence). Full variable domain (remainder filled in from reference TRBV13 and TRBJ1-1): AAGVIQSPRHLIKEKRETATLKCYPIPRHDTVYWYQQGPGQDPQFLISFYEKMQSDKGSIPDRFSAQQFSDYHSELNMSSLELGDSALYFCASSLYVGVPGYDHTEAFFGQGTRLTVV.

This clone was seen only a few times. V usage is TRBV6-1 and J usage is TRBJ2-5; D is unresolved. The germline CDR1 and CDR2 sequences are MNHNS and SASEGT. The CDR3 loop spans 11 amino acids. The V end lost 7 bases, the J end lost 5 bases, and 8 bases lay between the germline ends. The DNA for the CDR3 is TGTGCCAGCAAGTGGCTGGAGACCCAGTACTTC. Its translation: CASKWLETQYF.

For this clone: The germline gene is not matched at one end of the junction; a read error may be the cause. The chain links TRBV7-7 to TRBJ2-1; maybe TRBD1 (5 bases). This CDR3 has 12 amino acids. CDR1 is SSHAT, CDR2 FNYEAQ, per germline (reference sequence). This chain's CDR3 is CASSSGQGRQFF. The CDR3 coding sequence is TGTGCTAGCAGCTCAGGACAAGGACGGCAGTTCTTC.

The genes are TRBV19 and TRBJ2-7, with D perhaps matching TRBD1 or TRBD2 (5 bases each). Looked up from germline, CDR1 is LNHDA and CDR2 is SQIVND (reference sequence). V was cut by 6 bases and J by 2 bases, with 14 bases left in between. This CDR3 is 14 amino acids long. CDR3 DNA: TGTGCCAGTAGCCCTCGGGACCCCACCTACGAGCAGTACTTC. This codes for CASSPRDPTYEQYF.

The gene calls are TRBV11-2 and TRBJ1-3; D gene ambiguous. With 8 bases removed from V and 4 bases from J, the gap between germline ends came to 12 bases. The length of the CDR3 is 13 residues. Germline CDR1 is SGHAT and CDR2 is FQNNGV. CDR3: CASSRRSGNTIYF. The DNA of the CDR3 is TGTGCCAGCTCAAGGCGGTCGGGAAACACCATATATTTT. The full variable domain, its missing parts supplied by reference TRBV11-2 and TRBJ1-3, is EAGVAQSPRYKIIEKRQSVAFWCNPISGHATLYWYQQILGQGPKLLIQFQNNGVVDDSQLPKDRFSAERLKGVDSTLKIQPAKLEDSAVYLCASSRRSGNTIYFGEGSWLTVV.